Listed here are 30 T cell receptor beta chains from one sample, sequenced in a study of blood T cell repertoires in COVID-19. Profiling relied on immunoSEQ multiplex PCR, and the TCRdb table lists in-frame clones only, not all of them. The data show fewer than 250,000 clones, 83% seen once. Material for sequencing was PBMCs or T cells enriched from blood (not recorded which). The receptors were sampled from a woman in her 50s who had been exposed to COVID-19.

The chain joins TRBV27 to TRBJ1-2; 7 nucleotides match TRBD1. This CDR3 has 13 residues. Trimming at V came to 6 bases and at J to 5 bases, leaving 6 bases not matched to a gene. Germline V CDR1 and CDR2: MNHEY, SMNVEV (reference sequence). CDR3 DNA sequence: TGTGCCAGCAGGTCAGAGGGGGCTTATGGCTACACCTTC. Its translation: CASRSEGAYGYTF.

The CDR3, as DNA: TGTGCCAGCAGTTTGGTGGGGAGCGGGGAAGCTTTCTTT. Protein product: CASSLVGSGEAFF. This chain connects TRBV6-2 or TRBV6-3 to TRBJ1-1; unclear D gene. In germline, CDR1 is MNHEY, CDR2 SVGEGT. The CDR3 length is 13 residues. Trimming pared 4 bases from V and 8 bases from J, leaving 14 bases between.

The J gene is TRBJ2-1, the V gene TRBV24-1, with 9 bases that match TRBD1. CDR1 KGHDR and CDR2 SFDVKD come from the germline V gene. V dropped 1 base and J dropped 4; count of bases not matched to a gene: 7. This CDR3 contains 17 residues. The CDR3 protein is CATSDFRDRVGYNEQFF. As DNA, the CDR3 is TGTGCCACCAGTGATTTCCGGGACAGGGTGGGGTACAATGAGCAGTTCTTC.

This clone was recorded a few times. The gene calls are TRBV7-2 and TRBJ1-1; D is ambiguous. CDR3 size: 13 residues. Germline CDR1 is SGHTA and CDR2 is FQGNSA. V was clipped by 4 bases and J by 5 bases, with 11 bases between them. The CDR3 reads CASSWAPGTEAFF. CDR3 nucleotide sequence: TGTGCCAGCAGCTGGGCGCCGGGGACTGAAGCTTTCTTT.

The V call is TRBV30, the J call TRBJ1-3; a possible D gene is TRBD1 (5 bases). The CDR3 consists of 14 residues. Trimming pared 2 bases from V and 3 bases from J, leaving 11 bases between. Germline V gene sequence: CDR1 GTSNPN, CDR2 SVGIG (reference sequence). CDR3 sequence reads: CAWSSRGIGNTIYF. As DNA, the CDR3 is TGTGCCTGGAGTTCCCGGGGGATTGGAAACACCATATATTTT.

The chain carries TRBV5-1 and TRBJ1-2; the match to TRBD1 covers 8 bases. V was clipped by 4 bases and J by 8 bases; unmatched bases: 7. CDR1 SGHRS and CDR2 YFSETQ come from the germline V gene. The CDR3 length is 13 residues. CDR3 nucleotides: TGCGCCAGCAGCCCGGACAGGGCGGAAGGCTACACCTTC. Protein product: CASSPDRAEGYTF.

CDR3 bases: TGCAGCGTGGGAGAGGTGGCCGGGGAGCTGTTTTTT. It encodes CSVGEVAGELFF. The rearrangement links TRBV29-1 to TRBJ2-2; perhaps TRBD2 as D (5 bases). The CDR3 spans 12 residues. V gave up 6 bases and J gave up 6 bases, with 11 bases separating them. Germline V gives CDR1 SQVTM, CDR2 ANQGSEA.

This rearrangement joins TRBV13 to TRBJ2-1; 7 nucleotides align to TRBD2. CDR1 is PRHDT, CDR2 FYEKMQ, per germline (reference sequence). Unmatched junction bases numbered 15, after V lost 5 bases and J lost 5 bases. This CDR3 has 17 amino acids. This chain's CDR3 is CASSLRIVGGGHNEQFF. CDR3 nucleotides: TGTGCCAGCAGCCTTCGCATCGTGGGGGGGGGACACAATGAGCAGTTCTTC.

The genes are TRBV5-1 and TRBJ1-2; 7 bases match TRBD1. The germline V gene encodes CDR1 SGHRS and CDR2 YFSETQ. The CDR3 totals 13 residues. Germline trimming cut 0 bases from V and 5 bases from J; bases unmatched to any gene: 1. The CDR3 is CASSLEGAYGYTF. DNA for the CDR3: TGCGCCAGCAGCTTGGAGGGGGCGTATGGCTACACCTTC. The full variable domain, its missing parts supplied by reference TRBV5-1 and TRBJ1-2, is KAGVTQTPRYLIKTRGQQVTLSCSPISGHRSVSWYQQTPGQGLQFLFEYFSETQRNKGNFPGRFSGRQFSNSRSEMNVSTLELGDSALYLCASSLEGAYGYTFGSGTRLTVV.

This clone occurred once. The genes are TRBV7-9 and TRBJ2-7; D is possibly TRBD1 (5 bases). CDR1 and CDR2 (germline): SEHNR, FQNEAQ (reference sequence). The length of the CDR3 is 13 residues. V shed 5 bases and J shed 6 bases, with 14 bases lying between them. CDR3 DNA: TGTGCCAGCAGCCCAGTGGACAAGGGCGAGCAGTACTTC. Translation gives CASSPVDKGEQYF.

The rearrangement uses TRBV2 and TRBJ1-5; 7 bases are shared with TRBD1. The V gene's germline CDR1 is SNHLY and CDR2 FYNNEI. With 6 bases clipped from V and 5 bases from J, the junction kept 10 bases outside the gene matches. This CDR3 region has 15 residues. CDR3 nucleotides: TGTGCCAGCAGCCCAGACAGGGATGGGTATCAGCCCCAGCATTTT. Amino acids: CASSPDRDGYQPQHF. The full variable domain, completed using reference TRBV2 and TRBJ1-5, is EPEVTQTPSHQVTQMGQEVILRCVPISNHLYFYWYRQILGQKVEFLVSFYNNEISEKSEIFDDQFSVERPDGSNFTLKIRSTKLEDSAMYFCASSPDRDGYQPQHFGDGTRLSIL.

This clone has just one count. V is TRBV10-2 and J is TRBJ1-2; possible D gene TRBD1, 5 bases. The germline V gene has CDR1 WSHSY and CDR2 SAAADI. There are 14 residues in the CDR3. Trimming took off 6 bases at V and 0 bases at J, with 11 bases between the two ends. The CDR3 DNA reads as TGCGCCAGCAGCTTTCAGGGTGCTAACTATGGCTACACCTTC. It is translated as CASSFQGANYGYTF.

CDR3 DNA sequence: TGCAGCGTTTCAGGCTCTGGGGCCAACGTCCTGACTTTC. Its translation is CSVSGSGANVLTF. J is TRBJ2-6 and V is TRBV29-1, with D unresolved. The germline V gene has CDR1 SQVTM and CDR2 ANQGSEA. The CDR3 consists of 13 residues. V was clipped by 5 bases and J by 0 bases, with 5 bases between them.

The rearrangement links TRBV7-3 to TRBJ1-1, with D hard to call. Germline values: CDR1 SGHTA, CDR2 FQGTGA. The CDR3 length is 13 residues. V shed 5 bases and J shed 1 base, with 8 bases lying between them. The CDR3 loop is CASSTRGNTEAFF. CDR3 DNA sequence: TGTGCCAGCAGCACCCGGGGGAACACTGAAGCTTTCTTT.

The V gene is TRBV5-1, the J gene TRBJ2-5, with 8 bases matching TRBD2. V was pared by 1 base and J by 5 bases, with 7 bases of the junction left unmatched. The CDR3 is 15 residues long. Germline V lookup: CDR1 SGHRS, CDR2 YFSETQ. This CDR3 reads CASSLFSGGTETQYF. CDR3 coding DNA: TGCGCCAGCAGCTTGTTCAGCGGGGGTACGGAGACCCAGTACTTC. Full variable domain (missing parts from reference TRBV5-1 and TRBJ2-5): KAGVTQTPRYLIKTRGQQVTLSCSPISGHRSVSWYQQTPGQGLQFLFEYFSETQRNKGNFPGRFSGRQFSNSRSEMNVSTLELGDSALYLCASSLFSGGTETQYFGPGTRLLVL.

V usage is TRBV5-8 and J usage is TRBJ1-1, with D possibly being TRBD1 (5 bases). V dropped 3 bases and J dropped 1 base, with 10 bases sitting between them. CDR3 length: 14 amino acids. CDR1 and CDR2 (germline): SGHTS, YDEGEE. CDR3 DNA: TGTGCCAGCAGCTCCGGACAACCGAACACTGAAGCTTTCTTT. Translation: CASSSGQPNTEAFF.

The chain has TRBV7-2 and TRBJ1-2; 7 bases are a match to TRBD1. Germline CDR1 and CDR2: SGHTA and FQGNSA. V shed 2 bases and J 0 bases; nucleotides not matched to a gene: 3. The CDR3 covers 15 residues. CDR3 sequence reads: CASSLTGDSNYGYTF. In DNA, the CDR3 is TGTGCCAGCAGCTTAACAGGGGACTCTAACTATGGCTACACCTTC.

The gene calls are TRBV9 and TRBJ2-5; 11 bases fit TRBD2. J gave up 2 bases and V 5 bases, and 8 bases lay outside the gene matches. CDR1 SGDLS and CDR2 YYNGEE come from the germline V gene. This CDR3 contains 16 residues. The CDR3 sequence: CASSHTSGGPQETQYF. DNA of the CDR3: TGTGCCAGCAGTCATACTAGCGGGGGCCCTCAAGAGACCCAGTACTTC.

The CDR3 protein is CASSLAEQGGYEQYF. CDR3 nucleotides: TGTGCCAGCAGCTTAGCGGAACAGGGGGGTTACGAGCAGTACTTC. J is TRBJ2-7 and V is TRBV7-8; 8 positions match TRBD1. This CDR3 has 15 amino acids. The germline CDR1 and CDR2 sequences are SGHVS and FQNEAQ. Losses at the gene ends were 0 bases for V and 4 bases for J; bases not matched to a gene: 5.

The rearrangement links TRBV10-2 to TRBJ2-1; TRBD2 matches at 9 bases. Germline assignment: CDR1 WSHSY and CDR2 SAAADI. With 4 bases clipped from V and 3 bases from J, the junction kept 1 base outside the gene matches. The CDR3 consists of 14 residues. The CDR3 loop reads CASSGRGGYNEQFF. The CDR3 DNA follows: TGCGCCAGCAGTGGGCGGGGGGGCTACAATGAGCAGTTCTTC.

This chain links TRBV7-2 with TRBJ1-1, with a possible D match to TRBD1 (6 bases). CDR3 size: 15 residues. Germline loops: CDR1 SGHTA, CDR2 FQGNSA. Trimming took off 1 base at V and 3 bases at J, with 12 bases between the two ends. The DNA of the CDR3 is TGTGCCAGCAGCTTAGGGGGGCCTGGGGACACTGAAGCTTTCTTT. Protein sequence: CASSLGGPGDTEAFF.

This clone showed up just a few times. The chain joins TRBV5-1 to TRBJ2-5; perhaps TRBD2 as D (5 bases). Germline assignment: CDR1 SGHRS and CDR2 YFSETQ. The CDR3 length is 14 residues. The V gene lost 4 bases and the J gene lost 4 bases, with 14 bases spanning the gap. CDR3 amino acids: CASSPVSEGETQYF. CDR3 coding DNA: TGCGCCAGCAGCCCAGTGTCCGAGGGAGAGACCCAGTACTTC.

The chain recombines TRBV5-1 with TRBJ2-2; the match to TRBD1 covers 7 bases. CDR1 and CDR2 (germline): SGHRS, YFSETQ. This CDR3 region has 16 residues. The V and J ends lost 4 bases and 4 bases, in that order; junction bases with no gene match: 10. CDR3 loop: CASSVNRGWSTGELFF. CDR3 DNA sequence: TGCGCCAGCAGCGTAAACAGGGGCTGGAGCACCGGGGAGCTGTTTTTT.

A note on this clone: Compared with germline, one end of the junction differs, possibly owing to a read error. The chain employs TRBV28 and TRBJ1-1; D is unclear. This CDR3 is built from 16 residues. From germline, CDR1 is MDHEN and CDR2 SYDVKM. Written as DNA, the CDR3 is TGTGCCAGCACTTTAGCGAGTACGGGAGGGAACACTGAAGCTTTCTTT. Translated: CASTLASTGGNTEAFF.

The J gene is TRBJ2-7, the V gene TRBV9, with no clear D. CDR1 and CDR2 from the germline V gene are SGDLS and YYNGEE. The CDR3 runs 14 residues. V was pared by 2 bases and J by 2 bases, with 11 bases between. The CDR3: CASSVGTDTYEQYF. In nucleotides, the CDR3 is TGTGCCAGCAGCGTCGGAACAGATACCTACGAGCAGTACTTC.

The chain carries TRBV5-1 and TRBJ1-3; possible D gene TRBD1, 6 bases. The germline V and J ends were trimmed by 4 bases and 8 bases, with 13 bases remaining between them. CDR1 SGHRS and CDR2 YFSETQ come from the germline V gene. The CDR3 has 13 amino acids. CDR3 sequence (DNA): TGCGCCAGCAGCCCGGGGACAACTGACACCATATATTTT. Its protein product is CASSPGTTDTIYF.

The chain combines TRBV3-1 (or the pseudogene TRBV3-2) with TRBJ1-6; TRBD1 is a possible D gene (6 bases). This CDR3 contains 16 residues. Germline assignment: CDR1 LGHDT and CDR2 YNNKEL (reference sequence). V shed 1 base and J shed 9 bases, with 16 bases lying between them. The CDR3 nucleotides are TGTGCCAGCAGCCAAGGAGTAGGGGGTATCGGTTCACCCCTCCACTTT. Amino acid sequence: CASSQGVGGIGSPLHF.

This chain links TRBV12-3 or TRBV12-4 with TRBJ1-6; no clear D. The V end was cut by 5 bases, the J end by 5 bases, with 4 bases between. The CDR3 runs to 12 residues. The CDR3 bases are TGTGCCAGCAGTCCTCATAATTCACCCCTCCACTTT. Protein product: CASSPHNSPLHF.

The CDR3 region is CASSQAGQPNTEAFF. The CDR3 DNA reads as TGTGCCAGCAGCCAAGCAGGGCAGCCGAACACTGAAGCTTTCTTT. V usage is TRBV3-1 (or the pseudogene TRBV3-2) and J usage is TRBJ1-1; a possible D gene is TRBD1 (5 bases). V lost 1 base and J 1 base, leaving 10 bases between the germline ends. Germline V gene sequence: CDR1 LGHDT, CDR2 YNNKEL (reference sequence). The CDR3 consists of 15 residues.

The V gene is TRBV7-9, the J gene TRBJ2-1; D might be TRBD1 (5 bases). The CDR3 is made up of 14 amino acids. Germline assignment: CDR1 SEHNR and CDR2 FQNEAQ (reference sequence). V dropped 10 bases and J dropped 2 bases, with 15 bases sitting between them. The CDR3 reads CAIGPDSPYNEQFF. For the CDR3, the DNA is TGTGCCATCGGCCCCGACAGCCCCTACAATGAGCAGTTCTTC.